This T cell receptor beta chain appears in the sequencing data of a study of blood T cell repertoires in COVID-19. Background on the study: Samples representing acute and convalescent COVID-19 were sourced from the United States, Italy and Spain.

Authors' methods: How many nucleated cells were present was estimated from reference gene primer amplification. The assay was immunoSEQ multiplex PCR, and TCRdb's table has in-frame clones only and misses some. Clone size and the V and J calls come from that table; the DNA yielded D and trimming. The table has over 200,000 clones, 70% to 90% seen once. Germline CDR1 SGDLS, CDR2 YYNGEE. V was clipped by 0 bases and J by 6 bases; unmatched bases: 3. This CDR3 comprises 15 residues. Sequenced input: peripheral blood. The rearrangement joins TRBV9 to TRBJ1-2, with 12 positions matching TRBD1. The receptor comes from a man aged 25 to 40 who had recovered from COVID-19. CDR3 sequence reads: CASSVEGQGANGYTF. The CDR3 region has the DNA TGTGCCAGCAGCGTAGAGGGACAGGGGGCGAATGGCTACACCTTC.